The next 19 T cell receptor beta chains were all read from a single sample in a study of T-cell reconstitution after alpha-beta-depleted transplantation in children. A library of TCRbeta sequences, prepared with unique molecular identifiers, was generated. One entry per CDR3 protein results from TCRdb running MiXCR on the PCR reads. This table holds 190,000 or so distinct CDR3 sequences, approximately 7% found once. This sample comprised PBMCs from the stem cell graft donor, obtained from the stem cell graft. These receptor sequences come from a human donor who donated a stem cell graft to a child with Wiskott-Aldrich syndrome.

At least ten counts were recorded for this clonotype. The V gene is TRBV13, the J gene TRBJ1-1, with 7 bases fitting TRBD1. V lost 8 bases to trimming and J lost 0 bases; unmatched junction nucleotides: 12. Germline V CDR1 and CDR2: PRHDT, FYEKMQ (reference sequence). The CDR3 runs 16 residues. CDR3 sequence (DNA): TGTGCCAGCCTCAAAGGGGGGACAGTCATGAACACTGAAGCTTTCTTT. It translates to CASLKGGTVMNTEAFF.

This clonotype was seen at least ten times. The chain's CDR3 is CASSFRLSYNEQFF. CDR3 nucleotide sequence: TGTGCCAGCAGTTTCCGTTTAAGCTACAATGAGCAGTTCTTC. V usage is TRBV12-3 or TRBV12-4 and J usage is TRBJ2-1; no definite D call. This CDR3 region has 14 residues. V dropped 3 bases and J dropped 3 bases, with 9 bases sitting between them.

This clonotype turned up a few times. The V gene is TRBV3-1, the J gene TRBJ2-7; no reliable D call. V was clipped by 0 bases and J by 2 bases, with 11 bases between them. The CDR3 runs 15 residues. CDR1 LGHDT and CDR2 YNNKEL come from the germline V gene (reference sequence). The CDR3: CASSQDMTRTYEQYF. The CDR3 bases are TGTGCCAGCAGCCAAGATATGACGAGAACCTACGAGCAGTACTTC.

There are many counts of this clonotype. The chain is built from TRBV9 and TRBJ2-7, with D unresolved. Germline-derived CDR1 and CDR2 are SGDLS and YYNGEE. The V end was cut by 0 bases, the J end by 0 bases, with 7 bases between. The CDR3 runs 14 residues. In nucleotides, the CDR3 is TGTGCCAGCAGCGTAGCTACCGGCTCCTACGAGCAGTACTTC. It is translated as CASSVATGSYEQYF. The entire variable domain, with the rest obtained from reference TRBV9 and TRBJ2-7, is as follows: DSGVTQTPKHLITATGQRVTLRCSPRSGDLSVYWYQQSLDQGLQFLIQYYNGEERAKGNILERFSAQQFPDLHSELNLSSLELGDSALYFCASSVATGSYEQYFGPGTRLTVT.

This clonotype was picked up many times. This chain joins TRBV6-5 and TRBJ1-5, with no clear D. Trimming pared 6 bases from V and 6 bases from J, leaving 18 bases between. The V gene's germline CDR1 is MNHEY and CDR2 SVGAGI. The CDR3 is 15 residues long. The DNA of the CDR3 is TGTGCCAGCAGCCTCGGGAAGGCCGAAGGTCAGCCCCAGCATTTT. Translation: CASSLGKAEGQPQHF.

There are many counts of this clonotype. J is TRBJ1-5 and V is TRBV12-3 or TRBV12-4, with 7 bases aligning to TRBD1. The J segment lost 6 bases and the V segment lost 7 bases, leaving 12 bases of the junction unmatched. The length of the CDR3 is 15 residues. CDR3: CASNQQGLGAQPQHF. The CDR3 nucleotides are TGTGCCAGCAACCAACAGGGGTTGGGAGCTCAGCCCCAGCATTTT.

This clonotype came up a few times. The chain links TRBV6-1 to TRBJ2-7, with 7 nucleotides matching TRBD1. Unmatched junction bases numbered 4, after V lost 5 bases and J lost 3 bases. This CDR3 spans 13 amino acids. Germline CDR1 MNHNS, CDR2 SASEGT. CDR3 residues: CASSPGQYYEQYF. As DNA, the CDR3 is TGTGCCAGCAGTCCGGGACAGTACTACGAGCAGTACTTC.

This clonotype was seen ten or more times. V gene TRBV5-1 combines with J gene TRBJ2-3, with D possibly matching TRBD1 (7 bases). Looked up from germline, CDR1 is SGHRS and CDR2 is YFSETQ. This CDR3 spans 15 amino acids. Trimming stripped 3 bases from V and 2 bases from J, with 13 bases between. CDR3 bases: TGCGCCAGCAGCTCGGGGGACAGACTCACAGATACGCAGTATTTT. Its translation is CASSSGDRLTDTQYF.

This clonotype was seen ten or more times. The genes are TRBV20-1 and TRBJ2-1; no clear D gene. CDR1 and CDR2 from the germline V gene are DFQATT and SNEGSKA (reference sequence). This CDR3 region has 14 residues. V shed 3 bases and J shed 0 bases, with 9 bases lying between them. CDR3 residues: CSARSGSSYNEQFF. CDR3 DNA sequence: TGCAGTGCTAGGAGTGGCAGCTCCTACAATGAGCAGTTCTTC.

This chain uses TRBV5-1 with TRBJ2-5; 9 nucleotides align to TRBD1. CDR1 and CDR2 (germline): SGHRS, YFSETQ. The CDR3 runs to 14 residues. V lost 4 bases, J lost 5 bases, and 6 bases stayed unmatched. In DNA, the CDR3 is TGCGCCAGCAGCGGACAGGGGACGGGGGAGACCCAGTACTTC. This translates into CASSGQGTGETQYF. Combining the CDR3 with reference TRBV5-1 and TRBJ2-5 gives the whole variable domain KAGVTQTPRYLIKTRGQQVTLSCSPISGHRSVSWYQQTPGQGLQFLFEYFSETQRNKGNFPGRFSGRQFSNSRSEMNVSTLELGDSALYLCASSGQGTGETQYFGPGTRLLVL.

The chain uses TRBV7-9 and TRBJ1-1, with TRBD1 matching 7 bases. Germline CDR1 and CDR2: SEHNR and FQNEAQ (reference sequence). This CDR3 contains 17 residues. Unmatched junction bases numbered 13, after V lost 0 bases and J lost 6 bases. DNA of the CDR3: TGTGCCAGCAGCTTAGCGGGCCGACAGGGTCTTCTCTCTGAAGCTTTCTTT. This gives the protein CASSLAGRQGLLSEAFF.

Written as DNA, the CDR3 is TGTGCCACCAGCAGAGGAACGGGGGTAGGCGGCTACGAGCAGTACTTC. Translating gives CATSRGTGVGGYEQYF. The rearrangement links TRBV15 to TRBJ2-7; TRBD2 might be the D (6 bases). V lost 1 base, J lost 3 bases, and 16 bases lay in between. From germline, CDR1 is LNHNV and CDR2 YYDKDF (reference sequence). The CDR3 contains 16 residues.

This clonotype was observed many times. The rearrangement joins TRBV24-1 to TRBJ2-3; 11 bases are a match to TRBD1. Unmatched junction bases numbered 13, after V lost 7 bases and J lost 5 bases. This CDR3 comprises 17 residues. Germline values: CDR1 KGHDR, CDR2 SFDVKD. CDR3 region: CATRAPGTGGAEDTQYF. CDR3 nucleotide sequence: TGTGCCACCAGAGCACCCGGGACAGGGGGGGCCGAAGATACGCAGTATTTT.

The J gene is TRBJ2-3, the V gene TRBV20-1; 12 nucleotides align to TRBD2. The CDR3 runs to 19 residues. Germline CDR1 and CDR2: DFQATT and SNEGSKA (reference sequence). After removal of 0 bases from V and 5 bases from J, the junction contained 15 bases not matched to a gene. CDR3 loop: CSARDRTSGKTREVDTQYF. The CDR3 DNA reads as TGCAGTGCTAGAGACCGGACTAGCGGGAAGACCCGCGAGGTAGATACGCAGTATTTT.

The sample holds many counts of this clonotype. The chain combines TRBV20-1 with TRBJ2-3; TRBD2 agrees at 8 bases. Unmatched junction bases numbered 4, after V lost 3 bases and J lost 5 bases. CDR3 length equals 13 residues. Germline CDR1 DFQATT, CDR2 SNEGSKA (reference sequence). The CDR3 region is CSASGGEVDTQYF. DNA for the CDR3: TGCAGTGCTAGCGGGGGGGAGGTAGATACGCAGTATTTT.

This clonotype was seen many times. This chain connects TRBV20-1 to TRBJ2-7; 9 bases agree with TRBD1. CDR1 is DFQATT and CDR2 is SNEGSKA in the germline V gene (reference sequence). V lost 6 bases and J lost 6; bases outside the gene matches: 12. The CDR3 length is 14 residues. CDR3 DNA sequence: TGCAGTGCCAGGACAGGACAGGGGCTTGGCGAGCAGTACTTC. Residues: CSARTGQGLGEQYF.

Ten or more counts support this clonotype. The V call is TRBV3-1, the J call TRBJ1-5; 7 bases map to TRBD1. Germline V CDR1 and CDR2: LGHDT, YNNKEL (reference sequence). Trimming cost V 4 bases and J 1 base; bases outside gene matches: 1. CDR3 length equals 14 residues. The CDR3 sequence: CASSPTGSNQPQHF. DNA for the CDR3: TGTGCCAGCAGCCCGACAGGGAGCAATCAGCCCCAGCATTTT.

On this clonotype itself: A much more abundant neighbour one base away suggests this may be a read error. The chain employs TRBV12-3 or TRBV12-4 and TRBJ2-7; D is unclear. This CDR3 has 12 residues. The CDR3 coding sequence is TGTGCCAGCACCCTGGGTAGCTACGGGCAGTACTTC. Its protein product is CASTLGSYGQYF.

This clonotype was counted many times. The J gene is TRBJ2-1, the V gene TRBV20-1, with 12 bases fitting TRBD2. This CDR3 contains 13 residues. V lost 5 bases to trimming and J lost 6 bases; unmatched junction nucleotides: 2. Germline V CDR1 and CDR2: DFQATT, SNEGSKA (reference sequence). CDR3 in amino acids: CSALAGGRNEQFF. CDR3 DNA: TGCAGTGCTCTAGCGGGAGGGCGCAATGAGCAGTTCTTC.